This T cell receptor beta chain derives from a study of control samples from healthy donors and cancer patients. The ends were cut back, 1 base at V and 0 bases at J, with 6 bases in the middle. CDR1 is LGHNA, CDR2 YNFKEQ, per germline. This CDR3 is 14 amino acids long. This clone was observed once. Using immunoSEQ multiplex PCR, the repertoire was profiled, and TCRdb retains in-frame clones only, with some absent. The table records fewer than 150,000 clones, more than 85% of them present only once. Input material: blood. The TCR originated in a young man in good health. This chain connects TRBV4-2 to TRBJ1-1; unclear D gene. The CDR3: CASSQVSVNTEAFF. CDR3 bases: TGTGCCAGCAGCCAAGTCTCGGTGAACACTGAAGCTTTCTTT.